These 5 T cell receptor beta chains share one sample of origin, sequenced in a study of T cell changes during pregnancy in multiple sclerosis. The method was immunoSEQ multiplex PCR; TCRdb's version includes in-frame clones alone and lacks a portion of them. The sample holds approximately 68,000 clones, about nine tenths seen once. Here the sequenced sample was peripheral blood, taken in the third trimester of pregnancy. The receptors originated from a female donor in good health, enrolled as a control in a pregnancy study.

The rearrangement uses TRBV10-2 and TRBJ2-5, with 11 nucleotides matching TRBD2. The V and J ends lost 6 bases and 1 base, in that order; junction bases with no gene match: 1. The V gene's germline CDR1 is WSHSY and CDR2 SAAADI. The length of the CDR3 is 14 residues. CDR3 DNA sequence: TGCGCCAGCAGCGGGACTAGCGGCCAAGAGACCCAGTACTTC. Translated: CASSGTSGQETQYF.

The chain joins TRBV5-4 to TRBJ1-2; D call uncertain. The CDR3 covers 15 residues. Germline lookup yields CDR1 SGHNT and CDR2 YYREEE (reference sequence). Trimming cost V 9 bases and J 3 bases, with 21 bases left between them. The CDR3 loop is CATSLGPVRYYGYTF. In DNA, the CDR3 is TGTGCCACCTCCCTGGGCCCTGTCCGGTACTATGGCTACACCTTC. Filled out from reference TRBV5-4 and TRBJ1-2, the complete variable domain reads ETGVTQSPTHLIKTRGQQVTLRCSSQSGHNTVSWYQQALGQGPQFIFQYYREEENGRGNFPPRFSGLQFPNYSSELNVNALELDDSALYLCATSLGPVRYYGYTFGSGTRLTVV.

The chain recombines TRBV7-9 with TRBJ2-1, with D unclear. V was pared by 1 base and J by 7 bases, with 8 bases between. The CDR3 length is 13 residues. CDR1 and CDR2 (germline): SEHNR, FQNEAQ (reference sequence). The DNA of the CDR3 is TGTGCCAGCAGCTTAGGCCTAGGTAATGAGCAGTTCTTC. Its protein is CASSLGLGNEQFF.

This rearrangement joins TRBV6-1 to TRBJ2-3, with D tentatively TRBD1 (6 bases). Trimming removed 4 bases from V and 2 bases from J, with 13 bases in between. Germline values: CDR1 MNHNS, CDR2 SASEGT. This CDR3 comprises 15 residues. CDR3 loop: CASSGGTPLTDTQYF. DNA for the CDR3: TGTGCCAGCAGTGGAGGGACACCTCTCACAGATACGCAGTATTTT.

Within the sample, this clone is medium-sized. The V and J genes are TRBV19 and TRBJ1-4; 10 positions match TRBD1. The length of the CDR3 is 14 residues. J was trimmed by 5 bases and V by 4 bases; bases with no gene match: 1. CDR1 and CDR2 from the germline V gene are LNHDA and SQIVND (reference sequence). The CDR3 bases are TGTGCCAGTAGTACGGGACAGGGGAATGAAAAACTGTTTTTT. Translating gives CASSTGQGNEKLFF.